Following are 18 T cell receptor beta chains from one sample sequenced in a study of shared T cell receptors in the human thymus. The assay was immunoSEQ multiplex PCR, and TCRdb's table has in-frame clones only and misses some. This sample has around 730,000 clones; 75% to 90% occur once, and the top ten carry around 0.01%. This same sample was also part of a study on human thymus T cells.

Sequencing was performed on thymocytes. The receptors were gathered from a girl in the first two years of life with a congenital heart defect.

The rearrangement joins TRBV9 to TRBJ1-1; 7 nucleotides align to TRBD1. This CDR3 is 19 amino acids long. CDR1 is SGDLS, CDR2 YYNGEE, per germline. Trimming at V came to 3 bases and at J to 0 bases, leaving 17 bases not matched to a gene. CDR3 bases: TGTGCCAGCAGCGCCAGACAGGGCAATCAAATCCCTATGAACACTGAAGCTTTCTTT. It is translated as CASSARQGNQIPMNTEAFF.

The chain couples TRBV27 to TRBJ1-1, with D perhaps matching TRBD1 (6 bases). This CDR3 is 14 amino acids long. The germline CDR1 and CDR2 sequences are MNHEY and SMNVEV (reference sequence). Trimming pared 8 bases from V and 4 bases from J, leaving 17 bases between. The CDR3 reads CASATEQGRTEAFF. CDR3 bases: TGTGCCAGCGCCACGGAACAGGGACGCACTGAAGCTTTCTTT.

V gene TRBV12-5 combines with J gene TRBJ1-4; TRBD1 is a possible D gene (5 bases). The ends were cut back, 3 bases at V and 1 base at J, with 6 bases in the middle. CDR1 and CDR2 from the germline V gene are LGHNT and FRNRAP. The CDR3 totals 14 residues. CDR3 sequence reads: CASGFDRTNEKLFF. Here the CDR3 DNA reads TGTGCTAGTGGTTTTGACAGAACTAATGAAAAACTGTTTTTT. Using reference TRBV12-5 and TRBJ1-4 for the parts outside the CDR3, the full variable domain is DARVTQTPRHKVTEMGQEVTMRCQPILGHNTVFWYRQTMMQGLELLAYFRNRAPLDDSGMPKDRFSAEMPDATLATLKIQPSEPRDSAVYFCASGFDRTNEKLFFGSGTQLSVL.

V gene TRBV6-6 combines with J gene TRBJ1-2; D is perhaps TRBD1 (6 bases). The germline V gene has CDR1 MNHNY and CDR2 SVGAGI (reference sequence). This CDR3 has 12 amino acids. Between the trimmed V and J ends, which lost 7 bases and 4 bases, there was a span of 10 bases. For the CDR3, the DNA is TGTGCCAGCAAACAGGGTAGCTATGGCTACACCTTC. Its translation is CASKQGSYGYTF.

J is TRBJ2-1 and V is TRBV27; tentatively, D is TRBD2 (7 bases). Trimming stripped 6 bases from V and 4 bases from J, with 19 bases between. This CDR3 region has 16 residues. Germline V lookup: CDR1 MNHEY, CDR2 SMNVEV (reference sequence). CDR3 residues: CASSSEGGATYNEQFF. Here the CDR3 DNA reads TGTGCCAGCAGCTCCGAGGGGGGGGCAACGTACAATGAGCAGTTCTTC.

The J gene is TRBJ1-5, the V gene TRBV6-1, with 7 bases fitting TRBD1. CDR3 size: 16 residues. CDR1 MNHNS and CDR2 SASEGT come from the germline V gene. V shed 3 bases, J shed 0 bases, and the junction held 5 bases outside the gene matches. CDR3 nucleotides: TGTGCCAGCAGTGATCCCAGGGGGGATAGCAATCAGCCCCAGCATTTT. As protein: CASSDPRGDSNQPQHF.

The chain links TRBV5-1 to TRBJ2-2, with D possibly matching TRBD1 (6 bases). V lost 3 bases and J lost 1, with 13 bases in between. The germline CDR1 and CDR2 sequences are SGHRS and YFSETQ. The CDR3 extends over 16 amino acids. CDR3 DNA: TGCGCCAGCAGCTCCCGAACAGGGTTGAACACCGGGGAGCTGTTTTTT. Translated: CASSSRTGLNTGELFF.

The chain uses TRBV5-6 and TRBJ2-2, with 7 positions matching TRBD2. The ends lost 4 bases at V and 3 bases at J; junction bases unmatched: 6. Germline CDR1 reads SGHDT; CDR2 reads YYEEEE. This CDR3 has 15 residues. The DNA of the CDR3 is TGTGCCAGCAGCATGGGAGGGTTTTACACCGGGGAGCTGTTTTTT. Encoded protein: CASSMGGFYTGELFF.

This clone came up once. The J gene is TRBJ2-4, the V gene TRBV6-6; 7 bases agree with TRBD2. After removal of 5 bases from V and 9 bases from J, the junction contained 10 bases not matched to a gene. Germline CDR1 is MNHNY and CDR2 is SVGAGI (reference sequence). This CDR3 region has 14 residues. CDR3 residues: CASSTAPGRGIQYF. DNA of the CDR3: TGTGCCAGCAGTACGGCGCCGGGGAGGGGCATTCAGTACTTC.

The V and J genes are TRBV11-2 and TRBJ1-4; tentatively, D is TRBD1 (5 bases). Trimming took 5 bases from V and 7 from J, leaving 14 bases between them. Germline V gives CDR1 SGHAT, CDR2 FQNNGV. This CDR3 spans 14 amino acids. This CDR3 is CASSVRDLGEKLFF. The DNA of the CDR3 is TGTGCCAGCAGCGTCAGGGATTTGGGTGAAAAACTGTTTTTT.

The chain uses TRBV1 and TRBJ2-7; TRBD2 is the table's D call, not checked against the DNA. TRBV1 is a documented pseudogene. The CDR3 extends over 13 amino acids. DNA for the CDR3: TGCACCAGCAGCCAATCGCCTAACTACGAGCAGTACTTC. It codes for CTSSQSPNYEQYF.

This sequence joins TRBV7-7 and TRBJ2-2; D is perhaps TRBD1 (6 bases). Germline V gene data show CDR1 as SSHAT and CDR2 as FNYEAQ (reference sequence). The CDR3 totals 15 residues. V was clipped by 1 base and J by 4 bases, with 10 bases between them. DNA for the CDR3: TGTGCCAGCAGCTTAGGGGGGCTCGGCACCGGGGAGCTGTTTTTT. It specifies CASSLGGLGTGELFF. Looking up the rest from reference TRBV7-7 and TRBJ2-2 gives the full variable domain: GAGVSQSPRYKVTKRGQDVTLRCDPISSHATLYWYQQALGQGPEFLTYFNYEAQPDKSGLPSDRFSAERPEGSISTLTIQRTEQRDSAMYRCASSLGGLGTGELFFGEGSRLTVL.

The V and J genes are TRBV28 and TRBJ2-3; 8 bases are shared with TRBD2. This CDR3 spans 17 amino acids. Trimming took 6 bases from V and 3 from J; bases not matched to a gene: 14. CDR1 and CDR2 (germline): MDHEN, SYDVKM. The CDR3 DNA sequence: TGTGCCAGCAGCCCGTTATGGGCGGGGGGACCTACAGATACGCAGTATTTT. It is translated as CASSPLWAGGPTDTQYF.

The chain has TRBV6-6 and TRBJ2-5; TRBD2 aligns across 8 bases. J gave up 6 bases and V 4 bases, and 13 bases lay outside the gene matches. This CDR3 has 16 amino acids. CDR1 MNHNY and CDR2 SVGAGI come from the germline V gene (reference sequence). CDR3 nucleotides: TGTGCCAGCAGTTTCCCTCTGGCGGGGGGCCGTAAGACCCAGTACTTC. As protein: CASSFPLAGGRKTQYF.

CDR3 DNA sequence: TGCGCCAGCAGCTTCCAACAGGGGCAGCAAGAGACCCAGTACTTC. Translated: CASSFQQGQQETQYF. This sequence joins TRBV5-1 and TRBJ2-5; 7 bases align to TRBD1. The J segment lost 2 bases and the V segment lost 2 bases, leaving 6 bases of the junction unmatched. The CDR3 totals 15 residues. CDR1 is SGHRS and CDR2 is YFSETQ in the germline V gene.

This chain uses TRBV27 with TRBJ2-5; 10 bases map to TRBD1. CDR3 length equals 13 residues. V lost 5 bases and J lost 4; bases outside the gene matches: 1. The germline V gene has CDR1 MNHEY and CDR2 SMNVEV (reference sequence). CDR3 coding DNA: TGTGCCAGCAGTGGACAGGGGGGAGAGACCCAGTACTTC. Translation: CASSGQGGETQYF.

J is TRBJ2-7 and V is TRBV29-1; TRBD1 aligns across 9 bases. The V segment lost 8 bases and the J segment 5 bases; nucleotides outside the gene matches: 4. Germline V gene lookup returns CDR1 SQVTM and CDR2 ANQGSEA. The CDR3 sequence is 11 residues long. For the CDR3, the DNA is TGCAGCACTCGGGACAGGGACGAGCAGTACTTC. It encodes CSTRDRDEQYF.

Here the CDR3 DNA reads TGTGCCAGCAGCCTTGGACAGGGTATTATCTTGAAGCAGTACTTC. Translated: CASSLGQGIILKQYF. The chain links TRBV14 to TRBJ2-7, with 8 nucleotides matching TRBD1. There are 15 residues in the CDR3. The ends lost 4 bases at V and 8 bases at J; junction bases unmatched: 13. The germline gives CDR1 SGHDN, CDR2 FVKESK.